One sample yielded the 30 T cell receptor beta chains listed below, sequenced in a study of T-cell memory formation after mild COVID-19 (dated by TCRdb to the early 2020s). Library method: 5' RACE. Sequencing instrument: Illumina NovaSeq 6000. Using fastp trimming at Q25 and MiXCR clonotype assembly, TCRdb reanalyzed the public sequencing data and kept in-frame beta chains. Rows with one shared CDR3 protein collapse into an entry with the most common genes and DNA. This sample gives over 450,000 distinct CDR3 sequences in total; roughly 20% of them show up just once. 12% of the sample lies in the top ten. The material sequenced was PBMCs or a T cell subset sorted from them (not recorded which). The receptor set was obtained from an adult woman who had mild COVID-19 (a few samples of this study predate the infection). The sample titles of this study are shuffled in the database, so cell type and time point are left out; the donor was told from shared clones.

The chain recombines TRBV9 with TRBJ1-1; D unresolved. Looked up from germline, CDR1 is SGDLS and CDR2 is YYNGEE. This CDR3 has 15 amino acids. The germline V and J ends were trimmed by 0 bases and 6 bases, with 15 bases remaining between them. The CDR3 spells CASSVGGLSRAEAFF. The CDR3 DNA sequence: TGTGCCAGCAGCGTAGGCGGGTTGAGTCGGGCTGAAGCTTTCTTT.

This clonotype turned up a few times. The CDR3 region has the DNA TGTGCCAGTCGGTACTCAACAGGGGCGGCGGGTGAGCAGTTCTTC. Protein sequence: CASRYSTGAAGEQFF. The chain uses TRBV6-5 and TRBJ2-1, with TRBD1 identical over 7 bases. The germline V gene has CDR1 MNHEY and CDR2 SVGAGI. The CDR3 runs to 15 residues. The J segment lost 9 bases and the V segment lost 9 bases, leaving 17 bases of the junction unmatched.

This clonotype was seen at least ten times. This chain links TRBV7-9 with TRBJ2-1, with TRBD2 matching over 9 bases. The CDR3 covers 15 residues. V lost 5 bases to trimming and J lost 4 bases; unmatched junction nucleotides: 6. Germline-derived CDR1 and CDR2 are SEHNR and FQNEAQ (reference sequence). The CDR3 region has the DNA TGTGCCAGCAGCCTATCCCTAGCGGGATACAATGAGCAGTTCTTC. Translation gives CASSLSLAGYNEQFF.

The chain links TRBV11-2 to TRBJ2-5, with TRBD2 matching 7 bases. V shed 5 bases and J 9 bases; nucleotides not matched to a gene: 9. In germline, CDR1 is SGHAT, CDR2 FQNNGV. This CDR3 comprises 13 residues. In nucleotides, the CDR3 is TGTGCCAGCAGCCTCGGACTAGAGGTAGCCCAGTACTTC. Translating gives CASSLGLEVAQYF.

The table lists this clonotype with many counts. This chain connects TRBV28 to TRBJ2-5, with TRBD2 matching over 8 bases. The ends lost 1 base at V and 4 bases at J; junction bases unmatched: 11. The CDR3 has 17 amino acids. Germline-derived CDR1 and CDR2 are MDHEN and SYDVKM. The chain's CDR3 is CASSLSRGLGSLETQYF. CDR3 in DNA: TGTGCCAGCAGTTTATCTCGGGGACTAGGCTCGTTAGAGACCCAGTACTTC.

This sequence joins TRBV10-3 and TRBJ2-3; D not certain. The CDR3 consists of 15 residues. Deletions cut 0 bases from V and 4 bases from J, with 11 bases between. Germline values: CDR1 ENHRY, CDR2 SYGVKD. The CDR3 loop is CAISESARKADTQYF. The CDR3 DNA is TGTGCCATCAGTGAGTCGGCTAGGAAGGCAGATACGCAGTATTTT.

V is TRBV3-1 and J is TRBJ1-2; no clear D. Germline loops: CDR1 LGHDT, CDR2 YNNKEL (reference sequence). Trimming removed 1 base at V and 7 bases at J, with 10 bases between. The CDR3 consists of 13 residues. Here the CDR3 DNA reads TGTGCCAGCAGCCAAGGAGGGAAAGGTGGCTACACCTTC. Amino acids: CASSQGGKGGYTF.

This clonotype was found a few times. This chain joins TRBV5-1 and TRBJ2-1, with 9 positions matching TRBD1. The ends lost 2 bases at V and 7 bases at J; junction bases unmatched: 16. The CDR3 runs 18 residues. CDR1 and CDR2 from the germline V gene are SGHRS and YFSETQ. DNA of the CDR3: TGCGCCAGCAGCTTTGTCAGTCGCCCCGGACAGGGGTTGAATGAGCAGTTCTTC. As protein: CASSFVSRPGQGLNEQFF.

The CDR3 DNA is TGTGCCAGCAGTTTTAGGTACACAGATACGCAGTATTTT. This codes for CASSFRYTDTQYF. The gene calls are TRBV6-2 or TRBV6-3 and TRBJ2-3; no clear D. Trimming left V 4 bases short and J 2 bases short, with 7 bases between. Per germline, CDR1 MNHEY and CDR2 SVGEGT. This CDR3 is built from 13 residues.

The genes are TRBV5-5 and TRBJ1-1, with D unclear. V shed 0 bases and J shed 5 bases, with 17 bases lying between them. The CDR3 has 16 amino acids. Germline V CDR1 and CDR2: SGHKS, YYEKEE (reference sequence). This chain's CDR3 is CASSLASGQVLTEAFF. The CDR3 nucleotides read TGTGCCAGCAGCTTGGCCTCTGGTCAGGTCTTAACTGAAGCTTTCTTT.

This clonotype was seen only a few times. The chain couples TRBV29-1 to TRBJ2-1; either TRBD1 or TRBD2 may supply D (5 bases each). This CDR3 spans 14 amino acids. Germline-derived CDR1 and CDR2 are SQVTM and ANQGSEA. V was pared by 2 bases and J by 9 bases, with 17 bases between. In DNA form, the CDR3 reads TGCAGCGTTGAAAAAGGGGACCAGGCCGGTGAGCAGTTCTTC. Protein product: CSVEKGDQAGEQFF.

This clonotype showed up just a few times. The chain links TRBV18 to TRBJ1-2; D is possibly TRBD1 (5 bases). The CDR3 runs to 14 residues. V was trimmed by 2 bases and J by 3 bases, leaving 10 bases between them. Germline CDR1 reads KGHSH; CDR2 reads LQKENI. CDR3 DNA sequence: TGTGCCAGCTCACCAACCGACAGCTACTATGGCTACACCTTC. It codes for CASSPTDSYYGYTF.

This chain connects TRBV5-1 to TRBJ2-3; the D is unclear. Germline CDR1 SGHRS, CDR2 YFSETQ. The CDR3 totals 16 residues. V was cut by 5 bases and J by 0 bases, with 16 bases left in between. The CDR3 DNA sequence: TGCGCCAGCAGAGCCTCCCCGAGGTCCAGCACAGATACGCAGTATTTT. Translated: CASRASPRSSTDTQYF.

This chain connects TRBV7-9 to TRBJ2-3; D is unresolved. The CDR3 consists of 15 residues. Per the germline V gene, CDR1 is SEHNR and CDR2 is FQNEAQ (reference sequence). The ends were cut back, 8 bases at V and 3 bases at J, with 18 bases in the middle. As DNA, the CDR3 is TGTGCCAGCTTGCTTTCCCCCAGCAGGACAGATACGCAGTATTTT. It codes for CASLLSPSRTDTQYF.

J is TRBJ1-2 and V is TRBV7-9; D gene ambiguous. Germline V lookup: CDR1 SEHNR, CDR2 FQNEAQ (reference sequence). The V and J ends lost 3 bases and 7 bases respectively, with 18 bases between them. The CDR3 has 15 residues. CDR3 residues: CASSLVQEVIGGYTF. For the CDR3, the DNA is TGTGCCAGCAGCTTGGTCCAGGAGGTAATTGGTGGCTACACCTTC.

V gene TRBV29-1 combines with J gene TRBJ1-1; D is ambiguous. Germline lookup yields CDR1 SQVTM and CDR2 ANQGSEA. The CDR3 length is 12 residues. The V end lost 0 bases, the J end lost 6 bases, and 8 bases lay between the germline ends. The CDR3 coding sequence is TGCAGCGTTGAAGAAGGGCCGGCTGAAGCTTTCTTT. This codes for CSVEEGPAEAFF.

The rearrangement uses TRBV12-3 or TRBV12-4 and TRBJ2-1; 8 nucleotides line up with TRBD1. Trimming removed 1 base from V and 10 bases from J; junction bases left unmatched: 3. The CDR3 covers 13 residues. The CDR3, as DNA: TGTGCCAGCAGTTTAGGACAGGGGACAGAGCAGTTCTTC. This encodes CASSLGQGTEQFF.

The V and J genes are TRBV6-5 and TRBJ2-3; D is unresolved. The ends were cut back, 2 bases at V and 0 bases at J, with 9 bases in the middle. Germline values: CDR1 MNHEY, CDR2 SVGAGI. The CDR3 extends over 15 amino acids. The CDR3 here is CASSYLAQSTDTQYF. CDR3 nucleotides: TGTGCCAGCAGTTACCTTGCACAGAGCACAGATACGCAGTATTTT.

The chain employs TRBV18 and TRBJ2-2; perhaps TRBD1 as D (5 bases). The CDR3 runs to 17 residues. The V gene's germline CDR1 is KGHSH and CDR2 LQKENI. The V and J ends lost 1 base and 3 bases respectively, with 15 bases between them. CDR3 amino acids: CASSPLLQVKDTGELFF. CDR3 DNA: TGTGCCAGCTCACCACTCCTACAGGTGAAAGACACCGGGGAGCTGTTTTTT.

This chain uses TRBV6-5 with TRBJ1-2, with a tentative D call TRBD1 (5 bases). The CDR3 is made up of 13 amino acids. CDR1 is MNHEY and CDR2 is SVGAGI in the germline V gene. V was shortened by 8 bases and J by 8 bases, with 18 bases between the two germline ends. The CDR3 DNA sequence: TGTGCCAGCGGTCGGACATCCTTTATCGGCTACACCTTC. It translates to CASGRTSFIGYTF.

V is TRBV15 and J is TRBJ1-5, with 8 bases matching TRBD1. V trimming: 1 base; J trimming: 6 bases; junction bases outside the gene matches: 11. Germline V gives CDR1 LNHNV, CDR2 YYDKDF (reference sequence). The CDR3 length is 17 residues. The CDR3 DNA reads TGTGCCACCAGCAGAGCTTGGACAGGGTTGGATATTCAGCCCCAGCATTTT. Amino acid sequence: CATSRAWTGLDIQPQHF. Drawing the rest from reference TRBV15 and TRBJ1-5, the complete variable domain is DAMVIQNPRYQVTQFGKPVTLSCSQTLNHNVMYWYQQKSSQAPKLLFHYYDKDFNNEADTPDNFQSRRPNTSFCFLDIRSPGLGDTAMYLCATSRAWTGLDIQPQHFGDGTRLSIL.

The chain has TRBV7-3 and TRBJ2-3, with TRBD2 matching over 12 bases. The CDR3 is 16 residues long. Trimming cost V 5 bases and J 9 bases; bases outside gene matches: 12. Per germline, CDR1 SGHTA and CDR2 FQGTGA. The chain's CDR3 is CASSPGLAGRRGTQYF. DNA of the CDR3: TGTGCCAGCAGCCCCGGACTAGCGGGGAGGAGGGGAACGCAGTATTTT.

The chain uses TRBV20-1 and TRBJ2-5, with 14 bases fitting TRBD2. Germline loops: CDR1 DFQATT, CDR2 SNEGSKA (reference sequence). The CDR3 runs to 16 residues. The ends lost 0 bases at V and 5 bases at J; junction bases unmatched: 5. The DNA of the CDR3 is TGCAGTGCTAGAGATCAGACTAGCGGGAGGGCCGAGACCCAGTACTTC. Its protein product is CSARDQTSGRAETQYF.

DNA for the CDR3: TGTGCCAGCAGCCCCCCGTCGGACAGGTTCTATAATTCACCCCTCCACTTT. Its protein is CASSPPSDRFYNSPLHF. V usage is TRBV7-9 and J usage is TRBJ1-6, with 7 bases identical to TRBD1. CDR3 size: 17 residues. Germline-derived CDR1 and CDR2 are SEHNR and FQNEAQ (reference sequence). V shed 5 bases and J 3 bases; nucleotides not matched to a gene: 10.

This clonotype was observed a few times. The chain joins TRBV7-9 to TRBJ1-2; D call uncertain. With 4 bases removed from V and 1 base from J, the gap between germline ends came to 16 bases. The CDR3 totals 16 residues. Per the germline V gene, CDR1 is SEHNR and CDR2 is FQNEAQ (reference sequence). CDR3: CASSSLKTDLNYGYTF. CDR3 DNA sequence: TGTGCCAGCAGCTCTCTAAAGACGGACCTTAACTATGGCTACACCTTC.

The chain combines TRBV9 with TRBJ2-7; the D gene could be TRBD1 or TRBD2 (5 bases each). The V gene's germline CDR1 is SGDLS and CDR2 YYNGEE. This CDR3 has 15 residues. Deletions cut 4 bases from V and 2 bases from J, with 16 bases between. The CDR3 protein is CASSLAGARPYEQYF. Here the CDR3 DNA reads TGTGCCAGCAGCCTAGCTGGGGCACGCCCCTACGAGCAGTACTTC.

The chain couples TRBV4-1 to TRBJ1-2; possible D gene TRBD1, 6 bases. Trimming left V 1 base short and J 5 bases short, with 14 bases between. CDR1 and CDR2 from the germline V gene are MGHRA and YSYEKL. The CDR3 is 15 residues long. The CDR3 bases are TGCGCCAGCAGCCAAGTAGGCAGGGGAAGATATGGCTACACCTTC. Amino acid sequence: CASSQVGRGRYGYTF.

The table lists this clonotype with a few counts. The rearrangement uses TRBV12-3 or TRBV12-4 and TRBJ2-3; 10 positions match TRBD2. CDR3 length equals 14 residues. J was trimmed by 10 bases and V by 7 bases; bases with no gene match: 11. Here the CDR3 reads CASTLLAGSMPQYF. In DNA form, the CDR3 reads TGTGCCAGCACCTTACTAGCGGGAAGCATGCCGCAGTATTTT.

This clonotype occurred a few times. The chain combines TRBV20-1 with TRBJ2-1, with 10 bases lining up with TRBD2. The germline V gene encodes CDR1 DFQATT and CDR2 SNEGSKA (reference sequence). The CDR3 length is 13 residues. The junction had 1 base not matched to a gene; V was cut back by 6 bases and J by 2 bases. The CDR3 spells CSAGLATYNEQFF. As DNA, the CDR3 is TGCAGTGCGGGACTAGCGACCTACAATGAGCAGTTCTTC.

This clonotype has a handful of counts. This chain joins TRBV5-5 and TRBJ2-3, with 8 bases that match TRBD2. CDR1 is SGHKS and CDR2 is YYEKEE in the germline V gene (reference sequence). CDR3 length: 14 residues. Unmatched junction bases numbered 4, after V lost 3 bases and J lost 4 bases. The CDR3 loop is CASSSPGGADTQYF. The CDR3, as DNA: TGTGCCAGCAGCTCTCCGGGGGGGGCAGATACGCAGTATTTT. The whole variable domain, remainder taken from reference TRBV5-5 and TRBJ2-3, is DAGVTQSPTHLIKTRGQQVTLRCSPISGHKSVSWYQQVLGQGPQFIFQYYEKEERGRGNFPDRFSARQFPNYSSELNVNALLLGDSALYLCASSSPGGADTQYFGPGTRLTVL.